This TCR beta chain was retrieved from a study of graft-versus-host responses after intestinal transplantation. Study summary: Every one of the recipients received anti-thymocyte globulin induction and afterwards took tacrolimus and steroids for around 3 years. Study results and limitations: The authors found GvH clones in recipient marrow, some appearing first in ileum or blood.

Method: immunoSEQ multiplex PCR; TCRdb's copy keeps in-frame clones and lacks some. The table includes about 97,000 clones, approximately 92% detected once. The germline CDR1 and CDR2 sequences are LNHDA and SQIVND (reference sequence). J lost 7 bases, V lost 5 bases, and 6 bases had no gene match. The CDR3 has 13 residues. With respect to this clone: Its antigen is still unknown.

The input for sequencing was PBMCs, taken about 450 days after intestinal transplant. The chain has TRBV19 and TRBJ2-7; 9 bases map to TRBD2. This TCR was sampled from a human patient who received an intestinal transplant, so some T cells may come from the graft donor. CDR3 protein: CASSAGGPREQYF. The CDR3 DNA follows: TGTGCCAGTAGTGCGGGGGGGCCGCGGGAGCAGTACTTC.